Following are 4 T cell receptor beta chains from one sample sequenced in a study of blood T cell repertoires in COVID-19. Clones were read by immunoSEQ multiplex PCR, and TCRdb kept only the in-frame ones, dropping some. In the table there are 70,000 to 90,000 clones, around 75% of which are singletons. The source material was peripheral blood. These TCRs come from a human donor in a cohort sampled during active COVID-19.

Regarding this clone: No DNA is shown, since the ends of the CDR3 on it are uncertain; the CDR3 is the one TCRdb lists. V usage is TRBV11-2 and J usage is TRBJ2-1; the table's D call of TRBD2 was not tested on the DNA. Per the germline V gene, CDR1 is SGHAT and CDR2 is FQNNGV. With termini counted, the CDR3 has 15 amino acids. This CDR3 reads CASSLVRDFGNEQFF.

The rearrangement uses TRBV10-3 and TRBJ1-2; 8 bases agree with TRBD1. Germline V gives CDR1 ENHRY, CDR2 SYGVKD. The CDR3 consists of 15 residues. The ends lost 4 bases at V and 6 bases at J; junction bases unmatched: 10. CDR3 sequence reads: CAISAWGQAGDGYTF. Here the CDR3 DNA reads TGTGCCATCAGTGCGTGGGGACAGGCCGGCGATGGCTACACCTTC.

The rearrangement links TRBV28 to TRBJ2-5, with 7 bases lining up with TRBD1. The CDR3 is 14 residues long. From germline, CDR1 is MDHEN and CDR2 SYDVKM. V lost 5 bases and J lost 3; bases outside the gene matches: 6. The CDR3: CASSPLDRKETQYF. DNA of the CDR3: TGTGCCAGCAGTCCCCTGGACAGGAAAGAGACCCAGTACTTC. The variable domain in full, with the rest retrieved from reference TRBV28 and TRBJ2-5, is DVKVTQSSRYLVKRTGEKVFLECVQDMDHENMFWYRQDPGLGLRLIYFSYDVKMKEKGDIPEGYSVSREKKERFSLILESASTNQTSMYLCASSPLDRKETQYFGPGTRLLVL.

This chain uses TRBV6-2 or TRBV6-3 with TRBJ2-7; 16 nucleotides agree with TRBD2. The V gene's germline CDR1 is MNHEY and CDR2 SVGEGT. This CDR3 is built from 20 residues. Germline trimming cut 2 bases from V and 7 bases from J; bases unmatched to any gene: 17. CDR3 sequence reads: CASSYQQQPGLAGGPREQYF. In nucleotides, the CDR3 is TGTGCCAGCAGTTACCAACAACAGCCGGGACTAGCGGGAGGGCCAAGGGAGCAGTACTTC.